A single sample gave rise to the 27 T cell receptor beta chains below, sequenced in a study of CXCR3-negative and CXCR3-positive naive CD8 T cells (dated by TCRdb to between 2018 and 2020). Sequencing was performed on a NextSeq 550. The Human TCR Profiling Kit (MiLaboratory) was used to make UMI-labeled 5' RACE TRB cDNA libraries. TCRdb reprocessed the raw reads; every CDR3 protein sequence is a single record, and DNA is not supplied. The data table for this sample lists about 58,000 distinct CDR3 sequences. The ten biggest clones cover about 0.42% of the sample. The sequenced material came from naive CXCR3- CD8+ T cells from blood. The label giving this sample's cell subset or site can be read as: CD45RO-CCR7+CD27+CD95- naive CD8+ T cells lacking CXCR3 (TNR3-). These receptor sequences come from a human donor in good health. Some clones in this sample may be carry-over from other donors' samples.

J is TRBJ2-3 and V is TRBV21-1; the D gene TCRdb calls, TRBD1, cannot be checked with no DNA. TRBV21-1 has pseudogene status. The CDR3 has 11 amino acids. CDR3 in amino acids: CASGGADTQYF.

The chain recombines TRBV27 with TRBJ1-1; TCRdb calls TRBD1, which cannot be checked without DNA. The CDR3 runs to 17 residues. Germline values: CDR1 MNHEY, CDR2 SMNVEV (reference sequence). CDR3: CASSSPTGVSVNTEAFF.

The V gene is TRBV29-1, the J gene TRBJ2-7; TCRdb designates TRBD1, a call that cannot be tested without DNA. The CDR3 is 13 amino acids. Germline CDR1 is SQVTM and CDR2 is ANQGSEA. The CDR3 protein is CSAAGTGRYEQYF.

The chain employs TRBV4-3 and TRBJ2-2; TCRdb selects TRBD1, and the lack of DNA leaves this call unchecked. The CDR3 sequence is 17 residues long. CDR1 LGHNA and CDR2 YSLEER come from the germline V gene. The CDR3 region is CASSPLPAGVADGELFF.

This chain links TRBV12-3 or TRBV12-4 with TRBJ2-7; absent DNA, TCRdb's TRBD1 call cannot be checked. The CDR3 contains 13 residues. This CDR3 reads CASRGGQVYEQYF.

This rearrangement joins TRBV19 to TRBJ1-1; the TRBD1 assignment by TCRdb is unverifiable without DNA. Germline assignment: CDR1 LNHDA and CDR2 SQIVND (reference sequence). The CDR3 loop spans 13 amino acids. CDR3 in amino acids: CASSIGGHTEAFF.

The V call is TRBV3-1, the J call TRBJ2-7. CDR1 and CDR2 from the germline V gene are LGHDT and YNNKEL (reference sequence). The CDR3 covers 15 residues. This chain's CDR3 is CASSQGSGMLYEQYF.

This chain joins TRBV19 and TRBJ1-5; without DNA, the TCRdb call of TRBD1 cannot be checked. CDR3 length: 18 residues. The germline V gene encodes CDR1 LNHDA and CDR2 SQIVND (reference sequence). The CDR3 here is CASSIDLSGGFGNQPQHF.

This chain links TRBV28 with TRBJ1-4. Per the germline V gene, CDR1 is MDHEN and CDR2 is SYDVKM. This CDR3 has 16 amino acids. The CDR3: CASSLIRAAANEKLFF.

The chain combines TRBV6-4 with TRBJ2-1; TCRdb proposes TRBD1, but this gene call is untestable without DNA. This CDR3 is built from 14 residues. Germline CDR1 MRHNA, CDR2 SNTAGT. CDR3 protein: CASSDSGTSNEQFF.

The CDR3 region is CASSLGKGPGFEAFF. The V and J genes are TRBV28 and TRBJ1-1; TCRdb's D call of TRBD1 is untestable without DNA. The CDR3 is 15 residues long. Germline assignment: CDR1 MDHEN and CDR2 SYDVKM.

The chain is built from TRBV7-9 and TRBJ2-7. The CDR3 is 14 residues long. Germline CDR1 SEHNR, CDR2 FQNEAQ (reference sequence). The CDR3 loop reads CASSLDGTVYEQYF.

The chain uses TRBV4-3 and TRBJ2-1; without DNA, the TCRdb call of TRBD2 cannot be checked. The germline CDR1 and CDR2 sequences are LGHNA and YSLEER. The CDR3 length is 17 residues. The CDR3 region is CASSQDPTSGGGNEQFF.

This chain joins TRBV15 and TRBJ2-5; no DNA is available, so the TRBD2 call from TCRdb remains unchecked. The CDR3 is 16 residues long. Germline values: CDR1 LNHNV, CDR2 YYDKDF (reference sequence). This CDR3 is CATSRAASGGAETQYF.

The V call is TRBV12-3 or TRBV12-4, the J call TRBJ2-2; TCRdb outputs TRBD1, but without DNA this stays unchecked. This CDR3 region has 15 residues. Here the CDR3 reads CASSLLGAYTGELFF.

The gene calls are TRBV29-1 and TRBJ1-1; TCRdb picks TRBD1, but there is no DNA to check that call. Germline V lookup: CDR1 SQVTM, CDR2 ANQGSEA. The CDR3 has 13 amino acids. This chain's CDR3 is CSVVGGRNTEAFF.

The chain employs TRBV30 and TRBJ2-7; TCRdb calls TRBD1, which cannot be checked without DNA. The CDR3 totals 14 residues. The germline V gene encodes CDR1 GTSNPN and CDR2 SVGIG (reference sequence). CDR3 in amino acids: CASDPGQITDEQYF.

The J gene is TRBJ2-7, the V gene TRBV24-1; TCRdb reports TRBD1, a call that lacks DNA to check it against. This CDR3 comprises 13 residues. Germline CDR1 reads KGHDR; CDR2 reads SFDVKD. CDR3 sequence: CATSDLVGAAQYF.

The chain carries TRBV12-3 or TRBV12-4 and TRBJ2-7; the D gene TCRdb calls, TRBD1, cannot be checked with no DNA. This CDR3 has 14 amino acids. CDR3: CASSLGDRAYEQYF.

The genes are TRBV7-9 and TRBJ2-7; absent DNA, TCRdb's TRBD2 call cannot be checked. The CDR3 totals 16 residues. Per germline, CDR1 SEHNR and CDR2 FQNEAQ (reference sequence). Here the CDR3 reads CASSSSGTPLLDEQYF.

The chain links TRBV28 to TRBJ2-7; no DNA is available, so the TRBD1 call from TCRdb remains unchecked. This CDR3 is 15 amino acids long. Looked up from germline, CDR1 is MDHEN and CDR2 is SYDVKM. The CDR3 reads CASSFRDPPPYEQYF.

V and J are TRBV10-3 and TRBJ2-3; TCRdb's D gene call, TRBD1, goes unchecked for lack of DNA. Germline values: CDR1 ENHRY, CDR2 SYGVKD. This CDR3 region has 13 residues. CDR3 amino acids: CAHPGTASSTQYF.

The chain links TRBV7-9 to TRBJ1-2; the TRBD1 assignment by TCRdb is unverifiable without DNA. The germline gives CDR1 SEHNR, CDR2 FQNEAQ (reference sequence). The CDR3 length is 15 residues. The CDR3 is CASSFPEGQGYGYTF. Together with reference TRBV7-9 and TRBJ1-2, the CDR3 gives the full variable domain: DTGVSQNPRHKITKRGQNVTFRCDPISEHNRLYWYRQTLGQGPEFLTYFQNEAQLEKSRLLSDRFSAERPKGSFSTLEIQRTEQGDSAMYLCASSFPEGQGYGYTFGSGTRLTVV.

The chain has TRBV30 and TRBJ2-7; the TCRdb D gene call, TRBD2, has no DNA to confirm it. The CDR3 is 15 residues long. Germline V gene lookup returns CDR1 GTSNPN and CDR2 SVGIG (reference sequence). CDR3 loop: CACSKPSGGNYEQYF.

This rearrangement joins TRBV7-2 to TRBJ2-7; TCRdb's D call, TRBD2, is unchecked because there is no DNA. Germline CDR1 is SGHTA and CDR2 is FQGNSA. CDR3 length: 15 amino acids. The CDR3 loop reads CASSLGLAGGWEQYF.

The V gene is TRBV7-2, the J gene TRBJ2-7; lacking DNA, the TRBD1 call made by TCRdb goes unchecked. The CDR3 extends over 14 amino acids. Per germline, CDR1 SGHTA and CDR2 FQGNSA. CDR3: CASSFLGGGYEQYF.

V gene TRBV28 combines with J gene TRBJ2-7; the D gene TCRdb calls, TRBD1, cannot be checked with no DNA. This CDR3 contains 16 residues. CDR1 is MDHEN, CDR2 SYDVKM, per germline. CDR3 region: CASSPQKGARSYEQYF.